The text below deals with one T cell receptor (beta chain). Its specificity is unknown. This sample stems from a study of long-term antiretroviral therapy in people with HIV. Study-level points and caveats: Comparison with controls showed narrower CDR3 length ranges in HIV repertoires.

The immunoSEQ assay was v3.0, run at survey level. The assay was immunoSEQ multiplex PCR, and TCRdb's table has in-frame clones only and misses some. The profile covers 20,000 to 30,000 clones, with about 86% appearing a single time and about 15% taken by the ten largest. A minimum of one pre-ART and two post-ART PBMC samples existed for each donor. Each participant with HIV received care in the United States. The specimen was unsorted PBMCs, collected 1.2 years after starting antiretroviral therapy. This TCR was sampled from a man in his forties or fifties with HIV.

The chain's CDR3 is CASSSTRAYTQYF. The CDR3, as DNA: TGTGCCAGCAGCTCAACTAGGGCTTATACGCAGTATTTT. The chain links TRBV5-4 to TRBJ2-3; maybe TRBD2 (5 bases). The germline V gene encodes CDR1 SGHNT and CDR2 YYREEE (reference sequence). The V end lost 3 bases, the J end lost 7 bases, and 12 bases lay between the germline ends. The CDR3 loop spans 13 amino acids.